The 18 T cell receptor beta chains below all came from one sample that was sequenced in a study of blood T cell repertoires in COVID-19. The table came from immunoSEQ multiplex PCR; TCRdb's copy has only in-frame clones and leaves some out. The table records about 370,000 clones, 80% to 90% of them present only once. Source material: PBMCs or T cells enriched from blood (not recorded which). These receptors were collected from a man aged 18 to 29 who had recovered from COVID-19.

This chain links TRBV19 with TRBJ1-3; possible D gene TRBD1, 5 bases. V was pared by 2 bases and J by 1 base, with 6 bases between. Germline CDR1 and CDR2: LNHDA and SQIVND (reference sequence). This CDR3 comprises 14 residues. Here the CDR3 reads CASSIRQSGNTIYF. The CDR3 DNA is TGTGCCAGTAGTATACGACAGTCTGGAAACACCATATATTTT. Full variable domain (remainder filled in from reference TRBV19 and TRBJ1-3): DGGITQSPKYLFRKEGQNVTLSCEQNLNHDAMYWYRQDPGQGLRLIYYSQIVNDFQKGDIAEGYSVSREKKESFPLTVTSAQKNPTAFYLCASSIRQSGNTIYFGEGSWLTVV.

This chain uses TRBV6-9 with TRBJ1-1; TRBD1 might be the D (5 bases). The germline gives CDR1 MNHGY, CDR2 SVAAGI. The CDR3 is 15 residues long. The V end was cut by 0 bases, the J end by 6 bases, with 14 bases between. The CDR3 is CASSYSRGLIPEAFF. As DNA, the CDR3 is TGTGCCAGCAGTTATTCGAGGGGACTTATCCCTGAAGCTTTCTTT.

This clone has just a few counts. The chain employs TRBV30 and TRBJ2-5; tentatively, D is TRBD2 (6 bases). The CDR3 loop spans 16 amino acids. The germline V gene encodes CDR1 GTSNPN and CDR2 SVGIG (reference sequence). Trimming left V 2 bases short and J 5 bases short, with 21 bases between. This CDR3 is CAWSNIAERRWETQYF. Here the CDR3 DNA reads TGTGCCTGGAGTAATATAGCGGAGAGAAGGTGGGAGACCCAGTACTTC.

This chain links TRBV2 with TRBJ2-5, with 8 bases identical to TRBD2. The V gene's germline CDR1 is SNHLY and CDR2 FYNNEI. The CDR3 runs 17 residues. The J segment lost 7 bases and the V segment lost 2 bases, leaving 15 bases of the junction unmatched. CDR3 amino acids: CASSERPAGAGYGTQYF. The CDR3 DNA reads TGTGCCAGCAGTGAAAGGCCAGCGGGGGCCGGGTACGGGACCCAGTACTTC.

The CDR3 loop reads CAIGTGMFFGELFF. CDR3 DNA sequence: TGTGCCATCGGGACAGGGATGTTTTTCGGGGAGCTGTTTTTT. V usage is TRBV10-3 and J usage is TRBJ2-2; 9 bases fit TRBD1. V was clipped by 8 bases and J by 7 bases; unmatched bases: 8. The germline CDR1 and CDR2 sequences are ENHRY and SYGVKD. There are 14 residues in the CDR3.

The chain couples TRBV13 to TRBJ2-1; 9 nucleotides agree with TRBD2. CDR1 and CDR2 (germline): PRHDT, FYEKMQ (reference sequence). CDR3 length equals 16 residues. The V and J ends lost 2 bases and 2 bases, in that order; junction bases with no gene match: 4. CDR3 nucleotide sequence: TGTGCCAGCAGCTTAACGACTAGCGGCCCCTACAATGAGCAGTTCTTC. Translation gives CASSLTTSGPYNEQFF.

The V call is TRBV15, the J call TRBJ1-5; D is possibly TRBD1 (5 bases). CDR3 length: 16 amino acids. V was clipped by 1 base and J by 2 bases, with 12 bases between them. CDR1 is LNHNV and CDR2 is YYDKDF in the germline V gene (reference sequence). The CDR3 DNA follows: TGTGCCACCAGCAGAGGAGGCAGGGAAGGCAATCAGCCCCAGCATTTT. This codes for CATSRGGREGNQPQHF.

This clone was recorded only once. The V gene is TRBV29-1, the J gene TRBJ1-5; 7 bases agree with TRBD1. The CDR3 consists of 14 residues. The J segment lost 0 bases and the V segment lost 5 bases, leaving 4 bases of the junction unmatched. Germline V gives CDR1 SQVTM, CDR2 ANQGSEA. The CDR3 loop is CSVKTGNSNQPQHF. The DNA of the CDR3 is TGCAGCGTTAAGACAGGGAATAGCAATCAGCCCCAGCATTTT.

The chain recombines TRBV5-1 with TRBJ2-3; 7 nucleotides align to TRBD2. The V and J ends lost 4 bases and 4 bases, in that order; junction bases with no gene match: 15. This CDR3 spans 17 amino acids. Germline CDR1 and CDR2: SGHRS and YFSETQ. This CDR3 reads CASSAGVLGFRADTQYF. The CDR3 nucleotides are TGCGCCAGCAGCGCGGGGGTGTTGGGGTTTAGGGCAGATACGCAGTATTTT.

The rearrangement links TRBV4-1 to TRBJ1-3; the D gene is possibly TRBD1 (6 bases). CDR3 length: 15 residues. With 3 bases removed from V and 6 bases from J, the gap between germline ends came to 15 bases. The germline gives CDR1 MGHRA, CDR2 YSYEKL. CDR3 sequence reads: CASSHLTGLENTIYF. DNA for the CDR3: TGCGCCAGCAGCCACCTTACAGGGTTGGAAAACACCATATATTTT.

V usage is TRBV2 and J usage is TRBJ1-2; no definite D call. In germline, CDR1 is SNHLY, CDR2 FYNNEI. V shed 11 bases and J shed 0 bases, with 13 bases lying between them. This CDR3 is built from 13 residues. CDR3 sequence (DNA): TGTGCCTCCGACCGGGAGTCTAACTATGGCTACACCTTC. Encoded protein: CASDRESNYGYTF.

The CDR3 is CASSLPNYGYTF. The CDR3 DNA follows: TGTGCCAGCAGCCTACCTAACTATGGCTACACCTTC. The J gene is TRBJ1-2, the V gene TRBV7-9; no clear D gene. The CDR3 is 12 residues long. The ends were cut back, 5 bases at V and 0 bases at J, with 4 bases in the middle. Germline values: CDR1 SEHNR, CDR2 FQNEAQ (reference sequence).

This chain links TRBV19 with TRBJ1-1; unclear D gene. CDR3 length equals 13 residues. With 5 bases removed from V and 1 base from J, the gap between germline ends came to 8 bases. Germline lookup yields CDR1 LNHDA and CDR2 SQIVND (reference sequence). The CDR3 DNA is TGTGCCAGTAGTTATCCGGGGAACACTGAAGCTTTCTTT. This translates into CASSYPGNTEAFF.

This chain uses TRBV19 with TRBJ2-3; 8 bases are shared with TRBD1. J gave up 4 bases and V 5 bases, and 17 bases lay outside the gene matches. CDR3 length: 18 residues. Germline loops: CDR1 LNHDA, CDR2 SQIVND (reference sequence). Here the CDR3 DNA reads TGTGCCAGTAGTCGCACGACAGGGGTCGCAACGTTGGCAGATACGCAGTATTTT. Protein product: CASSRTTGVATLADTQYF.

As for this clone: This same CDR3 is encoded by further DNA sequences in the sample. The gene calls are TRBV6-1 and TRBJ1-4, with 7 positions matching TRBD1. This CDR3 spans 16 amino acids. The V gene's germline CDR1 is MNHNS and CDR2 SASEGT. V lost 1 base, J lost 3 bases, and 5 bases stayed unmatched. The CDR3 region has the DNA TGTGCCAGCAGTGAAGATTTCGGGACAGCTAATGAAAAACTGTTTTTT. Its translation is CASSEDFGTANEKLFF.

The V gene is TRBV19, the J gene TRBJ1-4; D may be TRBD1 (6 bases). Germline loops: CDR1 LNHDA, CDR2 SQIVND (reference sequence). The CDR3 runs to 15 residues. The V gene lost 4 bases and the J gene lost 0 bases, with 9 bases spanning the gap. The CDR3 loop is CASSRQDATNEKLFF. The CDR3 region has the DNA TGTGCCAGTAGTAGACAGGATGCAACTAATGAAAAACTGTTTTTT. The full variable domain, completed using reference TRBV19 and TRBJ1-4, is DGGITQSPKYLFRKEGQNVTLSCEQNLNHDAMYWYRQDPGQGLRLIYYSQIVNDFQKGDIAEGYSVSREKKESFPLTVTSAQKNPTAFYLCASSRQDATNEKLFFGSGTQLSVL.

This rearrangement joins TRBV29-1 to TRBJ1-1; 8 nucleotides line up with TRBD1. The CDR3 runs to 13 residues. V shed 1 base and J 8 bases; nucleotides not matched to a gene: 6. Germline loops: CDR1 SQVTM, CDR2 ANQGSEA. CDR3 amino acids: CSVEGAGTGEAFF. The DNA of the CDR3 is TGCAGCGTTGAAGGGGCAGGGACAGGAGAAGCTTTCTTT.

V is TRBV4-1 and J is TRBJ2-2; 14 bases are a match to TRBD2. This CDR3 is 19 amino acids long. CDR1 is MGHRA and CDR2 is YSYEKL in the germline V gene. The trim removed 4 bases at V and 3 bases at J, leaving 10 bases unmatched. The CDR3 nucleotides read TGCGCCAGCAGCCTTCGCGGACTAGCGGGGGGTTTCGACACCGGGGAGCTGTTTTTT. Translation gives CASSLRGLAGGFDTGELFF.